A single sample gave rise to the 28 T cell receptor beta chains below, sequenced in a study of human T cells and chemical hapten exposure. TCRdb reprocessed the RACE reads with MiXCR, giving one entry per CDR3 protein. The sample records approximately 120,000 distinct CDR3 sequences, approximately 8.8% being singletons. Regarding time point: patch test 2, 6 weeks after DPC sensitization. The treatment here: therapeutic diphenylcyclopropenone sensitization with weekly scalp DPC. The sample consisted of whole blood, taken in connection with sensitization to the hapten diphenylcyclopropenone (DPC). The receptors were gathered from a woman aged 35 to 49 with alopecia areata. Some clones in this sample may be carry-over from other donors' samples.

The CDR3 DNA reads TGCGCCAGCAGCCCGACAGGGGGTCGTCAAGGCTACACCTTC. As protein: CASSPTGGRQGYTF. The chain has TRBV5-1 and TRBJ1-2; TRBD1 aligns across 9 bases. CDR3 size: 14 residues. Trimming at V came to 4 bases and at J to 8 bases, leaving 9 bases not matched to a gene. Germline V CDR1 and CDR2: SGHRS, YFSETQ.

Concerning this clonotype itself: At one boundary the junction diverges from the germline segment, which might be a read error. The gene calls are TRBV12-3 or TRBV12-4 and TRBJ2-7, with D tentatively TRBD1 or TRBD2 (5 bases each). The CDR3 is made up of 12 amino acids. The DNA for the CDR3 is TGTGCCAGCAGACCCGGGACGTACGAGCGGTACTTC. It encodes CASRPGTYERYF.

CDR3 bases: TGTGCCAGCAGCCCCACCATGGGACAGGGAGCCGGGGAGCTGTTTTTT. Amino acid sequence: CASSPTMGQGAGELFF. The chain recombines TRBV3-1 with TRBJ2-2; TRBD1 aligns across 9 bases. Germline V gives CDR1 LGHDT, CDR2 YNNKEL (reference sequence). There are 16 residues in the CDR3. The trim removed 4 bases at V and 6 bases at J, leaving 9 bases unmatched.

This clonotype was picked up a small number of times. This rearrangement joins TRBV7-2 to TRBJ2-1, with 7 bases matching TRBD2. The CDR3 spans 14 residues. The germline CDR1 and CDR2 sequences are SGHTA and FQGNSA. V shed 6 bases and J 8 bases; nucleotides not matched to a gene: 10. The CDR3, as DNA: TGTGCCAGCAGTCCACGTACGGGGAGGGATGAGCAGTTCTTC. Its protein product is CASSPRTGRDEQFF.

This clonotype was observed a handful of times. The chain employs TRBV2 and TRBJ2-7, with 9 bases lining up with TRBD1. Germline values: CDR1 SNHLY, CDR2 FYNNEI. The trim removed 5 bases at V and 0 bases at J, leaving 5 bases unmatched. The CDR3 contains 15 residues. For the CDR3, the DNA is TGTGCCAGCAGTTCGTACAGGGGGCTCTCCTACGAGCAGTACTTC. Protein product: CASSSYRGLSYEQYF.

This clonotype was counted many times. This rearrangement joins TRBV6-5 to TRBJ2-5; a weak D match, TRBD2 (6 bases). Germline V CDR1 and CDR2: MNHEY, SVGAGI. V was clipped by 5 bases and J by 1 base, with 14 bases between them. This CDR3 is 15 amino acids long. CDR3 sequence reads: CASSTGTGVQETQYF. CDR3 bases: TGTGCCAGCAGTACTGGGACGGGGGTCCAAGAGACCCAGTACTTC.

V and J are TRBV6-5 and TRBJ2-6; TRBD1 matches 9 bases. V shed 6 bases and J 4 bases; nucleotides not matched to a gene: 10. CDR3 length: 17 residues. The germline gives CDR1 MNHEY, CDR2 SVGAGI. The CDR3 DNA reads TGTGCCAGCAGCTCTCCGGGACAGGGACCCGGGGCCAACGTCCTGACTTTC. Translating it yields CASSSPGQGPGANVLTF.

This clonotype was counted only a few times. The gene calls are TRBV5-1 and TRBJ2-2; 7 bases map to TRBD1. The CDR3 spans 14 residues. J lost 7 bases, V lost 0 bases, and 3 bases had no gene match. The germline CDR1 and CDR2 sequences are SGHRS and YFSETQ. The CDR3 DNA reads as TGCGCCAGCAGCTTGGTCGGACAGGACGGGGAGCTGTTTTTT. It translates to CASSLVGQDGELFF.

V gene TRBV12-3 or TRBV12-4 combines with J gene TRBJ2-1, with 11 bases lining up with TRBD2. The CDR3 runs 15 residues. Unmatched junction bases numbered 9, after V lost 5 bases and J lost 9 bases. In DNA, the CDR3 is TGTGCCAGCAGTACCCGACTAGCGGGGTTAGCTGAGCAGTTCTTC. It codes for CASSTRLAGLAEQFF.

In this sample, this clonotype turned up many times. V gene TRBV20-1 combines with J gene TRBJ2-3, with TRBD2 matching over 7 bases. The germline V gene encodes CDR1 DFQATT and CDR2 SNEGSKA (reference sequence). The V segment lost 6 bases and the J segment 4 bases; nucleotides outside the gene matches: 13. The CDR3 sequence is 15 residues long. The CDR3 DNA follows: TGCAGTGCCCCACCCTCGGGGGGTGGGGCAGATACGCAGTATTTT. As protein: CSAPPSGGGADTQYF.

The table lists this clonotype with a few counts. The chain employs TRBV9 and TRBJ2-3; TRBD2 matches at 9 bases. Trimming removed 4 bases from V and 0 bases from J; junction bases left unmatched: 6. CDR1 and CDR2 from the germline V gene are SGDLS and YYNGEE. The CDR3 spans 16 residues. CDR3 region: CASSPRTSVSTDTQYF. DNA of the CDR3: TGTGCCAGCAGCCCCCGGACTAGCGTTAGCACAGATACGCAGTATTTT.

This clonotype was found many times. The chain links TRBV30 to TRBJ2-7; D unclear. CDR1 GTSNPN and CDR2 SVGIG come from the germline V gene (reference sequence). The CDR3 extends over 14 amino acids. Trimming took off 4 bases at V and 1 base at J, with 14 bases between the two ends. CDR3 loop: CAWTVGMTSYEQYF. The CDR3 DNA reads TGTGCCTGGACGGTGGGTATGACTTCCTACGAGCAGTACTTC.

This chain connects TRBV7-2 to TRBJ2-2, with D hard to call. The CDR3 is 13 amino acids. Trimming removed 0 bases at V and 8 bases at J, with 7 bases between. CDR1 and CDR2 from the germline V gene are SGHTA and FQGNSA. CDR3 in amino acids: CASSLAILGELFF. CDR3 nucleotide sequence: TGTGCCAGCAGCTTAGCGATCCTGGGGGAGCTGTTTTTT.

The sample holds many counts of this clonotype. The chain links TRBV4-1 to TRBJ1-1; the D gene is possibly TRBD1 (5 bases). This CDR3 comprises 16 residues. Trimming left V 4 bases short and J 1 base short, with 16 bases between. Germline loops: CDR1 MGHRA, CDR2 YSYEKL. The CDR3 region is CASSRDGARENTEAFF. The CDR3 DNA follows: TGCGCCAGCAGCCGAGACGGGGCCAGGGAGAACACTGAAGCTTTCTTT.

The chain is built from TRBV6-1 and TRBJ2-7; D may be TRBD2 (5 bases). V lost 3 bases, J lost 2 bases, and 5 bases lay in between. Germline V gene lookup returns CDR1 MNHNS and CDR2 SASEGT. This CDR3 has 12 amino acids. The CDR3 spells CASSDGTYEQYF. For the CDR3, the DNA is TGTGCCAGCAGTGACGGGACCTACGAGCAGTACTTC.

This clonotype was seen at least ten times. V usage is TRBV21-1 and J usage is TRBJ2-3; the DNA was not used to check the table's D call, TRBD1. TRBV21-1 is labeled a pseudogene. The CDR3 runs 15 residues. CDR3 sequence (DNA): TGTGCCAGCAGCAAAGATGGGGCACCGAGGGATACGCAGTATTTT. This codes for CASSKDGAPRDTQYF.

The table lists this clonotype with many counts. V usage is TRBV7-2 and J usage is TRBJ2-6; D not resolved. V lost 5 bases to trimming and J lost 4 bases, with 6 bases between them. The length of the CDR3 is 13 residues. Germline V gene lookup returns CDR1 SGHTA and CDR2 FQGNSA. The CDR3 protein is CASSLKGANVLTF. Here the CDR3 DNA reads TGTGCCAGCAGCCTGAAAGGGGCCAACGTCCTGACTTTC.

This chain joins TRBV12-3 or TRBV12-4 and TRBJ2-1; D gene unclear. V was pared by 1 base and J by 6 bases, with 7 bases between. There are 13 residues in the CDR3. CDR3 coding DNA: TGTGCCAGCAGTTTAGGGTTTCCCAATGAGCAGTTCTTC. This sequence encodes CASSLGFPNEQFF.

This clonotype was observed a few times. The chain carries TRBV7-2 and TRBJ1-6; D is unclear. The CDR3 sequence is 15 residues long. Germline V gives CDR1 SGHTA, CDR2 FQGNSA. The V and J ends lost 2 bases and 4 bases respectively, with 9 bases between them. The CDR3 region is CASSLLTVYNSPLHF. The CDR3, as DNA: TGTGCCAGCAGCTTACTCACAGTTTATAATTCACCCCTCCACTTT. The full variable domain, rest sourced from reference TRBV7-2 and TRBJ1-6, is GAGVSQSPSNKVTEKGKDVELRCDPISGHTALYWYRQSLGQGLEFLIYFQGNSAPDKSGLPSDRFSAERTGGSVSTLTIQRTQQEDSAVYLCASSLLTVYNSPLHFGNGTRLTVT.

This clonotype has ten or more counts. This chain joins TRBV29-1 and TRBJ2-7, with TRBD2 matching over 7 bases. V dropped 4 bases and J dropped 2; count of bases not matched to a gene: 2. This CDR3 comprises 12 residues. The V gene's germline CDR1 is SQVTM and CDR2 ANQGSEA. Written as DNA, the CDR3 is TGCAGCGTTGCCAGCGGGGCCTACGAGCAGTACTTC. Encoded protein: CSVASGAYEQYF.

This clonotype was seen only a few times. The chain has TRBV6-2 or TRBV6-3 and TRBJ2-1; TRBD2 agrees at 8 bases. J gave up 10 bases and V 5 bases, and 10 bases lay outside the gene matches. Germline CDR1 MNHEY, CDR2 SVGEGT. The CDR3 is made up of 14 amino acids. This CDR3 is CASSTLRGGVEQFF. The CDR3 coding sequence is TGTGCCAGCAGTACCCTCCGGGGGGGTGTAGAGCAGTTCTTC.

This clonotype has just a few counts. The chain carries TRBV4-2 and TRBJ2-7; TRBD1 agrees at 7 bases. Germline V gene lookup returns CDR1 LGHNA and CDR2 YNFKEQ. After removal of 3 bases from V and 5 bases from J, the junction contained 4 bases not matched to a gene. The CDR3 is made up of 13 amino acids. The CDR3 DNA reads TGTGCCAGCAGCCACGGAGACAGGGACGAGCAGTACTTC. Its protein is CASSHGDRDEQYF.

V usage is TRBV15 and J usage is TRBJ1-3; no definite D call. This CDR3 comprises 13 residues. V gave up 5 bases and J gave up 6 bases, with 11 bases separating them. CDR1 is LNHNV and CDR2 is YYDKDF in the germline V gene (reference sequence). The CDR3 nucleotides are TGTGCCACCAGCTTCGGCGGTGAAAACACCATATATTTT. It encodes CATSFGGENTIYF.

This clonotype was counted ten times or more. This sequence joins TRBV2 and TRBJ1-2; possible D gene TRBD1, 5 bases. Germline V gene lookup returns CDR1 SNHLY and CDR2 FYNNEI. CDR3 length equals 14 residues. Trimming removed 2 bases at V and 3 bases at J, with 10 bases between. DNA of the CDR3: TGTGCCAGCAGTGAAACGGGGCAGCACTATGGCTACACCTTC. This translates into CASSETGQHYGYTF. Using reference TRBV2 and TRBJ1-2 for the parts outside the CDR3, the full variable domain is EPEVTQTPSHQVTQMGQEVILRCVPISNHLYFYWYRQILGQKVEFLVSFYNNEISEKSEIFDDQFSVERPDGSNFTLKIRSTKLEDSAMYFCASSETGQHYGYTFGSGTRLTVV.

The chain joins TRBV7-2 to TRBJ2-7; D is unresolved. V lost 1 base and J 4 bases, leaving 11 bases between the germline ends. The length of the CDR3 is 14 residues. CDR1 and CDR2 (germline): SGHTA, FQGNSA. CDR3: CASSLGQRDYEQYF. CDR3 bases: TGTGCCAGCAGCTTAGGACAAAGGGATTACGAGCAGTACTTC.

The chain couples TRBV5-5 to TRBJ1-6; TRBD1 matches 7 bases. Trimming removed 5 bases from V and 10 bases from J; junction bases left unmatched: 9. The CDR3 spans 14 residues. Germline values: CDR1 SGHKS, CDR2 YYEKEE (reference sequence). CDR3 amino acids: CASRTGTERSPLHF. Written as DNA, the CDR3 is TGTGCCAGCAGGACCGGGACAGAACGATCACCCCTCCACTTT.

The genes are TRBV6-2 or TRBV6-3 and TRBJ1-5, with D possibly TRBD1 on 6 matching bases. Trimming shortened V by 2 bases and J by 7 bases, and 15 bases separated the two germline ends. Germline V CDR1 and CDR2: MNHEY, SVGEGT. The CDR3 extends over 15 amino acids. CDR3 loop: CASSYDRRLGQPQHF. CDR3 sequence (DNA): TGTGCCAGCAGTTACGACAGGCGTCTCGGGCAGCCCCAGCATTTT.

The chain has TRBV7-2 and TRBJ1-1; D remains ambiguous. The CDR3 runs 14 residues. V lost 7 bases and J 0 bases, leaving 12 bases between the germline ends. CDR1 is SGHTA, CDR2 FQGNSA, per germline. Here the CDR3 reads CASTLSRLNTEAFF. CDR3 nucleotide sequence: TGTGCCAGCACCCTGTCCCGGCTGAACACTGAAGCTTTCTTT.